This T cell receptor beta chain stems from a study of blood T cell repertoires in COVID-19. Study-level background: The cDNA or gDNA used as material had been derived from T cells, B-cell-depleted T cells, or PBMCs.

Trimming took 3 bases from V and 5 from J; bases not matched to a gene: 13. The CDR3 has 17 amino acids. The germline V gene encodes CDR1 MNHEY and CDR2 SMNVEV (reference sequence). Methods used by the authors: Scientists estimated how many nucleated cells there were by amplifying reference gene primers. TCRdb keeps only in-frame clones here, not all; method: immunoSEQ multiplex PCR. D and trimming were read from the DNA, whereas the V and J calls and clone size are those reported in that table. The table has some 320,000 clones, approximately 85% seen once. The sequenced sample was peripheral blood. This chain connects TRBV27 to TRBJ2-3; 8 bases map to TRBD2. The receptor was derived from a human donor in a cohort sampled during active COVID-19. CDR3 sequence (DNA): TGTGCCAGCAGTTTTTCCAGCGGGGGCCCGGATAGAGATACGCAGTATTTT. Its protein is CASSFSSGGPDRDTQYF.